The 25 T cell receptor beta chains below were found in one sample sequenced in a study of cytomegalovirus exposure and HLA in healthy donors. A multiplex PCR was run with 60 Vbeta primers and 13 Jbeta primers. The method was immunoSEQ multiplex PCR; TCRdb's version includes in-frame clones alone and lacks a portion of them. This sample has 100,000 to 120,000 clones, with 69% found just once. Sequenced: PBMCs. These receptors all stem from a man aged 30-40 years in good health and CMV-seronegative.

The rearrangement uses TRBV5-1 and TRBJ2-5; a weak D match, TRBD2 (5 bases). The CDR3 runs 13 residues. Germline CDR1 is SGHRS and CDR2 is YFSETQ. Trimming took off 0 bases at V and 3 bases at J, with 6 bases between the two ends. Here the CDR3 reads CASSLEGEETQYF. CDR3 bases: TGCGCCAGCAGCTTGGAGGGAGAAGAGACCCAGTACTTC.

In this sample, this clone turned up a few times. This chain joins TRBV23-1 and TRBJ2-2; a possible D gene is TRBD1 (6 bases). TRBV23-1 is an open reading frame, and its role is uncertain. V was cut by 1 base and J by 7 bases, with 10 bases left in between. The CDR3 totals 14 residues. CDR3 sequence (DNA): TGCGCCAGCAGTCAATATGGGGGCTTCGGGGAGCTGTTTTTT. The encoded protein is CASSQYGGFGELFF.

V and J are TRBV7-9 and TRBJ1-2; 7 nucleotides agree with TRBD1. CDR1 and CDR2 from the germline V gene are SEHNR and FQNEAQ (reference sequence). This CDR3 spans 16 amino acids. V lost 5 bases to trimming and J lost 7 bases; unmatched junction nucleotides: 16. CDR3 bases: TGTGCCAGCAGCCCTCTGAACCCACAGGGGTCGCGTGGCTACACCTTC. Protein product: CASSPLNPQGSRGYTF.

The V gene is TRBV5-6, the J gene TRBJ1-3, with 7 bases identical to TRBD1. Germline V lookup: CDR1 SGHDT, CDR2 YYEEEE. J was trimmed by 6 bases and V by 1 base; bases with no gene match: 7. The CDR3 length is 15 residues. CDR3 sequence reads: CASSLTGQISNTIYF. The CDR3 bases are TGTGCCAGCAGCTTGACGGGACAGATATCAAACACCATATATTTT.

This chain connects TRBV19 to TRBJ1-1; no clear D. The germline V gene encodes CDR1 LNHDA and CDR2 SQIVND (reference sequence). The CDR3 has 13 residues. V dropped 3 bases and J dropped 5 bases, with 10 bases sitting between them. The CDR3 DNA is TGTGCCAGTAGTATCTCCCTCGGGACTGAAGCTTTCTTT. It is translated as CASSISLGTEAFF.

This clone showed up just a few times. The CDR3 DNA follows: TGCGCCAGCAGCCAAAGGGATGGGACACGTTCGTCTGGGGCCAACGTCCTGACTTTC. It encodes CASSQRDGTRSSGANVLTF. The genes are TRBV4-3 and TRBJ2-6; D is perhaps TRBD1 (6 bases). V was shortened by 2 bases and J by 1 base, with 18 bases between the two germline ends. CDR3 length: 19 residues. Germline V gives CDR1 LGHNA, CDR2 YSLEER.

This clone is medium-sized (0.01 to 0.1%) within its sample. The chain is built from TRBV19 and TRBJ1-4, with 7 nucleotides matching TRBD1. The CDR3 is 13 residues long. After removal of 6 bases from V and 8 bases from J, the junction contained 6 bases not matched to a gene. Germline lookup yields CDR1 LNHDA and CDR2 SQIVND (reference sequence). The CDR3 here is CASRRTGQEKLFF. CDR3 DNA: TGTGCCAGTAGAAGAACGGGACAGGAAAAACTGTTTTTT.

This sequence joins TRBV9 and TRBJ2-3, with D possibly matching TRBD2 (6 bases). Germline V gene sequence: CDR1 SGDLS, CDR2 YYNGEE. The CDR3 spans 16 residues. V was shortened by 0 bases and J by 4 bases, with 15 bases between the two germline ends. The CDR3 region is CASSVAISGGPDTQYF. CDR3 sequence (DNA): TGTGCCAGCAGCGTAGCTATCAGCGGAGGGCCAGATACGCAGTATTTT.

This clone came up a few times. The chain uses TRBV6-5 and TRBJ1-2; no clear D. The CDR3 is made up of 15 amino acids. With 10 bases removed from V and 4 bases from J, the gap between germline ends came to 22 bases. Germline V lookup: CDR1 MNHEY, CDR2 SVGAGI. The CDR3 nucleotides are TGTGCCACCAAAAGCAGCACTCAGGTTATCTATGGCTACACCTTC. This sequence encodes CATKSSTQVIYGYTF.

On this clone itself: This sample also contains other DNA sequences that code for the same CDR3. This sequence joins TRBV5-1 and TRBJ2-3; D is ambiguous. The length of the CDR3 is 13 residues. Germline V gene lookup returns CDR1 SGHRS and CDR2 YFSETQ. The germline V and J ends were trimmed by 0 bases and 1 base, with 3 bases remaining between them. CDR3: CASSLGGTDTQYF. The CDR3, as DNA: TGCGCCAGCAGCTTGGGCGGCACAGATACGCAGTATTTT.

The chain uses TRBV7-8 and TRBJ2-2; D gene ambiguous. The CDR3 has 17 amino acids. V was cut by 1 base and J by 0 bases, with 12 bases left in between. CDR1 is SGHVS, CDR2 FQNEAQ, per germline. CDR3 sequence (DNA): TGTGCCAGCAGCTTAGGAGCTTCCGGAGCGAACACCGGGGAGCTGTTTTTT. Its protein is CASSLGASGANTGELFF.

The CDR3 spells CASSLVAGARGTEAFF. CDR3 coding DNA: TGTGCCAGCAGCTTAGTGGCAGGGGCCCGTGGCACTGAAGCTTTCTTT. The J gene is TRBJ1-1, the V gene TRBV11-3; D possibly corresponds to TRBD1 (6 bases). Germline lookup yields CDR1 SGHNT and CDR2 YENEEA. V lost 1 base to trimming and J lost 4 bases, with 16 bases between them. The CDR3 sequence is 16 residues long.

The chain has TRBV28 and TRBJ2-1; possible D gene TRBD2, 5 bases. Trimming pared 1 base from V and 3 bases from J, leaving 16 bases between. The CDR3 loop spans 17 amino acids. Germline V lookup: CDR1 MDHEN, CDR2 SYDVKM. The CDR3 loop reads CASSLLRLAGYYNEQFF. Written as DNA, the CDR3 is TGTGCCAGCAGTTTATTACGACTTGCGGGCTACTACAATGAGCAGTTCTTC. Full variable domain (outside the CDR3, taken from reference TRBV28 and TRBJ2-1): DVKVTQSSRYLVKRTGEKVFLECVQDMDHENMFWYRQDPGLGLRLIYFSYDVKMKEKGDIPEGYSVSREKKERFSLILESASTNQTSMYLCASSLLRLAGYYNEQFFGPGTRLTVL.

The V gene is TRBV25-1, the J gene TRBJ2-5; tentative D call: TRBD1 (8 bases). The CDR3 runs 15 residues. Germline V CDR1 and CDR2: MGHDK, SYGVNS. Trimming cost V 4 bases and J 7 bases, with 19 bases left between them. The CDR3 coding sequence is TGTGCCAGCAGTGCGACAGGGGTAGGCGGGGGGACCCAGTACTTC. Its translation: CASSATGVGGGTQYF.

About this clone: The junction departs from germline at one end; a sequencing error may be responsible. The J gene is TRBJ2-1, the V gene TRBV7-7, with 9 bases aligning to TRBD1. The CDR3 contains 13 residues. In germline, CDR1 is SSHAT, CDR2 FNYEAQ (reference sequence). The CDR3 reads CASSSQGAGEQFF. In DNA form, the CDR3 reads TGTGCTAGCAGCTCACAGGGGGCGGGCGAGCAGTTCTTC.

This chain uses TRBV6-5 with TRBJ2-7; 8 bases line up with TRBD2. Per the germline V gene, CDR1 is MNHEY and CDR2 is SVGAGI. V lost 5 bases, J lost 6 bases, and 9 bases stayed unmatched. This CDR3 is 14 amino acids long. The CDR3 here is CASSGYPGGFEQYF. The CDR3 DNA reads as TGTGCCAGCAGTGGATACCCGGGAGGGTTCGAGCAGTACTTC.

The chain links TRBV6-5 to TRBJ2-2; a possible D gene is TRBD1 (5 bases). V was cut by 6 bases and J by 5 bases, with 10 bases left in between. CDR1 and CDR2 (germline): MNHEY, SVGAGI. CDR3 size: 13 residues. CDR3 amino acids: CASRQPGTGELFF. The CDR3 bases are TGTGCCAGCAGGCAGCCAGGGACCGGGGAGCTGTTTTTT.

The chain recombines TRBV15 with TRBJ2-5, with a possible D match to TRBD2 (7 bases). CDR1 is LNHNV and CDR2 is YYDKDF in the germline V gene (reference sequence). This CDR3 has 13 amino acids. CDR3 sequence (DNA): TGTGCTTCGGGAGGACAGCTCCAAGAGACCCAGTACTTC. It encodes CASGGQLQETQYF.

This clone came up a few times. DNA of the CDR3: TGCGCCAGCAGTACCGGGACAGGGAACGGCGAGACCCAGTACTTC. Amino acid sequence: CASSTGTGNGETQYF. The rearrangement joins TRBV4-1 to TRBJ2-5; 9 bases agree with TRBD1. The CDR3 contains 15 residues. The V gene's germline CDR1 is MGHRA and CDR2 YSYEKL. The V segment lost 6 bases and the J segment 5 bases; nucleotides outside the gene matches: 10.

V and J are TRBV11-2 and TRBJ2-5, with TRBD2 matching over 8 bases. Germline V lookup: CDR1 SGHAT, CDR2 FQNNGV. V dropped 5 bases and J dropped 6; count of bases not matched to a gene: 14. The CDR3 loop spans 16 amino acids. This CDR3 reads CASSSLRGAAVKTQYF. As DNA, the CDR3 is TGTGCCAGCAGCAGCCTGCGGGGGGCGGCAGTAAAGACCCAGTACTTC.

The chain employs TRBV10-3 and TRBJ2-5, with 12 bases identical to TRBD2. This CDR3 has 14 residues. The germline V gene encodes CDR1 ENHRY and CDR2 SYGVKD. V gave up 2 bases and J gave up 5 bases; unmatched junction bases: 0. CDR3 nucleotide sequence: TGTGCCATCAGTGAGGGACTAGCGGGGGAGACCCAGTACTTC. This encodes CAISEGLAGETQYF.

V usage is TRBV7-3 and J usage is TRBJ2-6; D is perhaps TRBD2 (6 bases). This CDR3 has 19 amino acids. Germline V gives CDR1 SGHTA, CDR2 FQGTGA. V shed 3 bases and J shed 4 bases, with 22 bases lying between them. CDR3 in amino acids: CASSLFRGKSEAGANVLTF. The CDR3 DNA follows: TGTGCCAGCAGCTTGTTTCGGGGGAAGTCTGAGGCCGGGGCCAACGTCCTGACTTTC.

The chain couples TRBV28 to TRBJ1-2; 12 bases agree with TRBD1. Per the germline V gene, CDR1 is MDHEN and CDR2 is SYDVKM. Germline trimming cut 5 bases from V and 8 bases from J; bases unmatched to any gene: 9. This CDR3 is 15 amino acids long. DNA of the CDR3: TGTGCCAGCAGTCCACCGGGACAGGGGGCGGGCGGCTACACCTTC. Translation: CASSPPGQGAGGYTF.

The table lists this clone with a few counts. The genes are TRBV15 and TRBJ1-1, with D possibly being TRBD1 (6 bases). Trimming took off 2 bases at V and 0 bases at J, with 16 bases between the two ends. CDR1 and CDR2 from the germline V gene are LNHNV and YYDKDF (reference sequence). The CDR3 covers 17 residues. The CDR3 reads CATSRPQGFGMNTEAFF. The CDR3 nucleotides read TGTGCCACCAGCAGACCACAGGGTTTCGGCATGAACACTGAAGCTTTCTTT.

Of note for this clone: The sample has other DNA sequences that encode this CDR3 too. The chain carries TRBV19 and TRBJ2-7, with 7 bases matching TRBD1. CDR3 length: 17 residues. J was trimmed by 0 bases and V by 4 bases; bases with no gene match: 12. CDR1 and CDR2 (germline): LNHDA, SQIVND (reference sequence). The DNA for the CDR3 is TGTGCCAGTAGTAAGGGGGCCAGGGGTCCTCTCTCCTACGAGCAGTACTTC. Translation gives CASSKGARGPLSYEQYF.